The entry that follows covers one T cell receptor beta chain sequence. Its antigen has not been determined. Per-nucleotide qualities are absent, and no much larger clonotype sits a single base away. The CDR3 runs 11 amino acids, cysteine and phenylalanine included. CDR3 DNA is the only sequence kept; it has 33 bases, read in frame from the first base. The germline V gene specifies KGHDR as CDR1 and SFDVKD as CDR2. V gives up 1 base and J gives up 8 bases, and the segment between their germline ends measures 4 bases. The data stem from a study of brain metastases from non-small cell lung cancer (dated by TCRdb to the late 2010s). For the wider study: The study profiled the immune microenvironment of paired resected primary tumors and brain metastases from non-small-cell lung cancer patients.

A total of 30 to 50 patients with non-small-cell lung cancer that had been surgically resected, each with specimens from both a primary tumor and a brain metastasis, made up the cohort. The protocol used for the library was the immunoSEQ multiplex PCR assay. T-cell receptor beta chain repertoire sequencing was carried out together with a 770-gene immune expression panel. TCRdb took this table from immuneACCESS and kept in-frame rearrangements with V and J called. Such tables lack part of the clones; where checked against another copy, unresolved V genes explain under half of the gap, and the rest is unexplained. This sample has a few thousand clones in its table, and 85% to 90% of those were observed once. The ten largest clonotypes hold more than 7% of the sample.

The chain employs TRBV24-1 and TRBJ1-2, with the D segment identity uncertain. This clonotype was sampled from a donor at least 40 years old with non-small cell lung cancer. Sequencing was done on a sample of tumor-adjacent normal tissue. In nucleotide form, the sequence is TGTGCCACCAGTGATTTTGGGGGCTACACCTTC. Its protein product is CATSDFGGYTF.